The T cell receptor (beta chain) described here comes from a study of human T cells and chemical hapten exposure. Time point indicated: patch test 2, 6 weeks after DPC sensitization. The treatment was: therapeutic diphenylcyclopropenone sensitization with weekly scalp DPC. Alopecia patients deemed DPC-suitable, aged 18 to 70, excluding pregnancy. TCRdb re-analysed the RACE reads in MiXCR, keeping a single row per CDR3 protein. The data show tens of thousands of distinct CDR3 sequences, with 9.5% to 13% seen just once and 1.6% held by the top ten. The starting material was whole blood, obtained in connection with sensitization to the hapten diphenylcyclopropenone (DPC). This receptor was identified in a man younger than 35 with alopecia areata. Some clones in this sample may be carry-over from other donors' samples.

CDR3 DNA: TGTGCCAGCAGTGTGGGACGGAGGAACACCGGGGAGCTGTTTTTT. Residues: CASSVGRRNTGELFF. V and J are TRBV2 and TRBJ2-2; D tentatively fits TRBD1 or TRBD2 (5 bases each). Trimming removed 4 bases at V and 1 base at J, with 10 bases between. Germline V gene data show CDR1 as SNHLY and CDR2 as FYNNEI. CDR3 length: 15 residues.